This T cell receptor (beta chain) was obtained from a study of T cells in Graves' hyperthyroidism and ophthalmopathy. Points from the study as a whole: Ophthalmopathy stood apart from stable hyperthyroidism in a 13 V-J model.

The sample holds many counts of this clonotype. What it binds is not known. RNA transcripts gave rise to amplified TCR beta CDR3 regions. First-round RT-PCR of the TCR CDR3 relied on the HTBI primer set. In TCRdb, the multiplex PCR reads were re-called with MiXCR into one record per CDR3 protein. The table records hundreds of thousands of distinct CDR3 sequences, about 20% of them present only once. CDR1 and CDR2 from the germline V gene are MDHEN and SYDVKM. This CDR3 region has 14 residues. V was pared by 7 bases and J by 1 base, with 6 bases of the junction left unmatched. Diagnoses used clinical symptoms, serum thyroxine and TRAb, thyroid ultrasound and orbital computed tomography.

The sample was blood. This chain uses TRBV28 with TRBJ2-5, with 7 bases identical to TRBD1. The sequence came from a man in his forties with Graves' ophthalmopathy. The CDR3 loop is CASNLQGSQETQYF. The CDR3 bases are TGTGCCAGCAATCTACAGGGGAGCCAAGAGACCCAGTACTTC.